The TCR beta chain described here comes from a study of cytomegalovirus exposure and HLA in healthy donors. Study as a whole: Of all 400 or so donors who were genotyped, 75% to 90% belonged to the Caucasian-associated ancestry cluster. Study-level results: Investigators reported some 150 TCR beta chains as tied to cytomegalovirus. Later analysis demonstrated an association between a missense DCLRE1C variant and TCR beta V- and J-gene trimming. TCR beta sequences numbering about 17,000 were associated with HLA alleles at 0.05 false discovery rate in a later analysis.

J gave up 2 bases and V 10 bases, and 9 bases lay outside the gene matches. This CDR3 contains 14 residues. The V gene's germline CDR1 is SNHLY and CDR2 FYNNEI. It was with 60 Vbeta and 13 Jbeta primers that the PCR ran. Data came from immunoSEQ multiplex PCR; TCRdb stores just in-frame clones and leaves some out. The sample holds under 200,000 clones, approximately 85% seen once. About this clone itself: What it recognizes is unknown.

Sequencing was carried out using PBMCs. The TCR originated in a woman aged 45-65 years in good health and CMV-seronegative. V and J are TRBV2 and TRBJ2-3; 7 positions match TRBD2. The CDR3 protein is CANPGRETTDTQYF. CDR3 bases: TGTGCCAACCCGGGGCGGGAGACCACAGATACGCAGTATTTT.